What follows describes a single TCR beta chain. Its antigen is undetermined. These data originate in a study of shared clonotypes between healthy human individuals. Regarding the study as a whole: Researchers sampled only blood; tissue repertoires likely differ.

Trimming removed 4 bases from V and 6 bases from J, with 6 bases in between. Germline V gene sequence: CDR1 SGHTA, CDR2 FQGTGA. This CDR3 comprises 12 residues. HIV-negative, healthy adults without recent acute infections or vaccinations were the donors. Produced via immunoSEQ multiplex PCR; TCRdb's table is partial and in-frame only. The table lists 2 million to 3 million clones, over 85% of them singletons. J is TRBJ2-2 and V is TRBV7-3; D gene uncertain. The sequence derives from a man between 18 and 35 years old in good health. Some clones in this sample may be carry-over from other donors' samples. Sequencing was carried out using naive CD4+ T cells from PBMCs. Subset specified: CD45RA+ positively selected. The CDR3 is CASSSFPGELFF. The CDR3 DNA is TGTGCCAGCAGCTCCTTTCCCGGGGAGCTGTTTTTT.